The 25 T cell receptor beta chains given below trace back to one sample, sequenced in a study of metastatic and nonmetastatic thyroid tumors. TCRdb reassembled clones from the PCR reads with MiXCR. The sample has approximately 70,000 clones; around 20% are singletons. Thyroid surgery took place with no prior treatment in any patient. Sample: blood. The origin of the receptors is a female donor with papillary thyroid cancer or a benign thyroid nodule (not recorded which). Some clones in this sample may be carry-over from other donors' samples.

This clone appeared many times. This chain connects TRBV20-1 to TRBJ1-1; the match to TRBD1 covers 7 bases. Germline V gene lookup returns CDR1 DFQATT and CDR2 SNEGSKA (reference sequence). The trim removed 5 bases at V and 7 bases at J, leaving 4 bases unmatched. The CDR3 is 11 residues long. CDR3 in DNA: TGCAGTGCTCCGGGACAGTTTGAAGCTTTCTTT. Translation gives CSAPGQFEAFF.

This clone occurred a few times. The chain uses TRBV13 and TRBJ1-5; possibly TRBD1 for D (5 bases). The CDR3 length is 16 residues. CDR1 and CDR2 from the germline V gene are PRHDT and FYEKMQ (reference sequence). V dropped 3 bases and J dropped 1 base, with 13 bases sitting between them. The CDR3: CASSFGGDLSNQPQHF. Here the CDR3 DNA reads TGTGCCAGCAGCTTCGGGGGGGACCTCAGCAATCAGCCCCAGCATTTT.

This clone has ten or more counts. The chain combines TRBV20-1 with TRBJ2-3, with D possibly TRBD1 on 5 matching bases. This CDR3 comprises 16 residues. Germline assignment: CDR1 DFQATT and CDR2 SNEGSKA (reference sequence). V was pared by 3 bases and J by 2 bases, with 18 bases between. The CDR3 DNA reads TGCAGTGCTAGCAGGGTTTTCGGGCTTACCACAGATACGCAGTATTTT. This translates into CSASRVFGLTTDTQYF.

CDR3 amino acids: CASSFGLMGQGNTGELFF. CDR3 in DNA: TGCGCCAGCAGCTTTGGATTGATGGGACAGGGGAACACCGGGGAGCTGTTTTTT. The V gene is TRBV5-1, the J gene TRBJ2-2; 9 nucleotides agree with TRBD1. Germline V gene sequence: CDR1 SGHRS, CDR2 YFSETQ. The ends lost 2 bases at V and 1 base at J; junction bases unmatched: 9. The CDR3 contains 18 residues.

This clone rates as medium-sized. This chain uses TRBV30 with TRBJ2-7; D is undetermined. V was shortened by 1 base and J by 4 bases, with 5 bases between the two germline ends. Germline CDR1 GTSNPN, CDR2 SVGIG (reference sequence). This CDR3 has 11 residues. The CDR3 nucleotides are TGTGCCTGGAGTGGGGCTTACGAGCAGTACTTC. It yields the protein CAWSGAYEQYF.

This clone was seen repeatedly, ten times or more. This chain connects TRBV15 to TRBJ1-5; 8 positions match TRBD1. This CDR3 spans 15 amino acids. Germline V lookup: CDR1 LNHNV, CDR2 YYDKDF (reference sequence). Trimming took 1 base from V and 4 from J; bases not matched to a gene: 3. CDR3 DNA sequence: TGTGCCACCAGCAGAGCTACAGGGGGAAATCAGCCCCAGCATTTT. Its protein product is CATSRATGGNQPQHF.

J is TRBJ1-4 and V is TRBV4-1; 7 positions agree with TRBD1. The J segment lost 6 bases and the V segment lost 5 bases, leaving 9 bases of the junction unmatched. The CDR3 consists of 15 residues. From germline, CDR1 is MGHRA and CDR2 YSYEKL. DNA of the CDR3: TGCGCCAGCAGCGCAAGGCAGGGGGAGTATGAAAAACTGTTTTTT. Amino acid sequence: CASSARQGEYEKLFF.

This clone was detected ten times or more. The chain combines TRBV12-3 or TRBV12-4 with TRBJ1-4, with 7 bases that match TRBD1. The J segment lost 8 bases and the V segment lost 5 bases, leaving 14 bases of the junction unmatched. CDR3 size: 16 residues. CDR3: CASSRRLPGGGEKLFF. The DNA for the CDR3 is TGTGCCAGCAGTCGTAGGCTTCCGGGAGGGGGCGAAAAACTGTTTTTT.

In this sample, this clone turned up many times. V is TRBV19 and J is TRBJ1-5; the match to TRBD1 covers 8 bases. Trimming cost V 5 bases and J 7 bases; bases outside gene matches: 4. The CDR3 covers 13 residues. Germline CDR1 and CDR2: LNHDA and SQIVND (reference sequence). The CDR3 loop reads CASSVDRDQPQHF. As DNA, the CDR3 is TGTGCCAGTAGTGTGGACAGGGACCAGCCCCAGCATTTT.

This clone was recorded many times. The rearrangement uses TRBV30 and TRBJ1-3; no firm D call. The CDR3 spans 13 residues. The V gene's germline CDR1 is GTSNPN and CDR2 SVGIG (reference sequence). Trimming pared 7 bases from V and 0 bases from J, leaving 10 bases between. The CDR3 sequence: CAFAGDSGNTIYF. CDR3 DNA sequence: TGTGCCTTCGCCGGCGACTCTGGAAACACCATATATTTT.

A few counts support this clone. An end of the junction differs from the germline gene, which may be a read error. The V gene is TRBV27, the J gene TRBJ2-1, with D maybe TRBD2 (5 bases). The CDR3 covers 15 residues. Germline loops: CDR1 MNHEY, CDR2 SMNVEV (reference sequence). The CDR3 region is CASSLVGRAYNEQFF. CDR3 nucleotides: TGTGCCAGCAGTTTAGTAGGGCGGGCCTACAATGAGCAGTTCTTT.

This clone was seen ten or more times. The genes are TRBV10-2 and TRBJ2-7, with 9 bases identical to TRBD1. The length of the CDR3 is 18 residues. V lost 0 bases to trimming and J lost 5 bases; unmatched junction nucleotides: 14. Per the germline V gene, CDR1 is WSHSY and CDR2 is SAAADI. CDR3 region: CASSESSPRGQGLNEQYF. The CDR3 DNA reads as TGCGCCAGCAGTGAGTCTTCCCCGCGGGGACAGGGTCTCAACGAGCAGTACTTC.

This clone was seen repeatedly, ten times or more. V usage is TRBV6-1 and J usage is TRBJ2-1, with D possibly TRBD1 on 6 matching bases. Germline V gene sequence: CDR1 MNHNS, CDR2 SASEGT. Trimming left V 6 bases short and J 12 bases short, with 21 bases between. The CDR3 has 14 amino acids. The CDR3, as DNA: TGTGCCAGCAGCCCCACAGGTGGCGCCAGGGGGCAGTTCTTC. Amino acid sequence: CASSPTGGARGQFF.

This clone was picked up a small number of times. CDR3 sequence: CATSRDRGTGNTIYF. CDR3 DNA: TGTGCCACCAGCAGAGATAGAGGGACTGGAAACACCATATATTTT. The chain combines TRBV15 with TRBJ1-3; no definite D call. Germline V CDR1 and CDR2: LNHNV, YYDKDF (reference sequence). The CDR3 length is 15 residues. V lost 0 bases and J lost 2, with 8 bases in between. The entire variable domain, with the rest obtained from reference TRBV15 and TRBJ1-3, is as follows: DAMVIQNPRYQVTQFGKPVTLSCSQTLNHNVMYWYQQKSSQAPKLLFHYYDKDFNNEADTPDNFQSRRPNTSFCFLDIRSPGLGDTAMYLCATSRDRGTGNTIYFGEGSWLTVV.

The table lists this clone with many counts. The chain joins TRBV28 to TRBJ2-7; possible D gene TRBD1, 7 bases. This CDR3 has 14 residues. The V gene's germline CDR1 is MDHEN and CDR2 SYDVKM. V was shortened by 3 bases and J by 5 bases, with 14 bases between the two germline ends. The CDR3 nucleotides read TGTGCCAGCAGTTTGGAGGGACAGAACGACGAGCAGTACTTC. It is translated as CASSLEGQNDEQYF.

In its sample, this clone was seen many times. The J gene is TRBJ1-2, the V gene TRBV3-1; 7 bases map to TRBD1. In germline, CDR1 is LGHDT, CDR2 YNNKEL (reference sequence). CDR3 length equals 12 residues. The ends lost 4 bases at V and 8 bases at J; junction bases unmatched: 4. The DNA of the CDR3 is TGTGCCAGCAGCCTAACGACAGGGGGCTACACCTTC. Protein: CASSLTTGGYTF.

Worth noting for this clone: The sample contains more than one DNA sequence encoding this CDR3. The rearrangement links TRBV30 to TRBJ1-5; D is uncertain. Germline V gives CDR1 GTSNPN, CDR2 SVGIG (reference sequence). CDR3 length equals 13 residues. Deletions cut 2 bases from V and 0 bases from J, with 5 bases between. The CDR3 spells CAWSFGSNQPQHF. The CDR3, as DNA: TGTGCCTGGAGTTTTGGTAGCAATCAGCCCCAGCATTTT.

This rearrangement joins TRBV11-2 to TRBJ1-1; unclear D gene. Between the trimmed V and J ends, which lost 5 bases and 5 bases, there was a span of 15 bases. Germline V CDR1 and CDR2: SGHAT, FQNNGV. CDR3 length: 14 amino acids. CDR3 sequence reads: CASSKDPAPTEAFF. CDR3 nucleotide sequence: TGTGCCAGCAGCAAGGATCCTGCTCCGACTGAAGCTTTCTTT.

The V and J genes are TRBV6-5 and TRBJ1-6; D is unclear. The germline CDR1 and CDR2 sequences are MNHEY and SVGAGI. This CDR3 spans 13 amino acids. Trimming left V 5 bases short and J 4 bases short, with 6 bases between. CDR3 amino acids: CASSNRYNSPLHF. CDR3 coding DNA: TGTGCCAGCAGTAACAGATATAATTCACCCCTCCACTTT.

At least ten counts were recorded for this clone. The gene calls are TRBV11-2 and TRBJ2-1; possibly TRBD2 for D (6 bases). The CDR3 length is 16 residues. Germline CDR1 SGHAT, CDR2 FQNNGV. V shed 5 bases and J shed 3 bases, with 17 bases lying between them. This CDR3 is CASSQRALSIYNEQFF. The CDR3 DNA follows: TGTGCCAGCAGCCAGCGGGCCCTCAGTATCTACAATGAGCAGTTCTTC.

This clone was recorded many times. The chain employs TRBV28 and TRBJ1-2, with D uncertain. The CDR3 runs to 12 residues. V lost 4 bases, J lost 4 bases, and 7 bases lay in between. Germline loops: CDR1 MDHEN, CDR2 SYDVKM. The CDR3 loop reads CASSSGLYGYTF. CDR3 nucleotides: TGTGCCAGCAGTTCAGGCCTCTATGGCTACACCTTC.

Many counts were recorded for this clone. The chain carries TRBV11-2 and TRBJ2-2; TRBD1 agrees at 11 bases. Germline V gene lookup returns CDR1 SGHAT and CDR2 FQNNGV. Trimming cost V 5 bases and J 4 bases; bases outside gene matches: 3. The CDR3 totals 15 residues. CDR3 loop: CASSRGQGGTGELFF. DNA for the CDR3: TGTGCCAGCAGCAGGGGACAGGGGGGCACCGGGGAGCTGTTTTTT.

There are many counts of this clone. The chain employs TRBV27 and TRBJ2-2, with D possibly matching TRBD2 (5 bases). The germline CDR1 and CDR2 sequences are MNHEY and SMNVEV (reference sequence). V lost 7 bases and J lost 4, with 10 bases in between. The CDR3 sequence is 13 residues long. CDR3 coding DNA: TGTGCCAGCACCCCGGGATCCACCGGGGAGCTGTTTTTT. This translates into CASTPGSTGELFF.

The chain joins TRBV9 to TRBJ2-7; TRBD2 aligns across 10 bases. Germline V gene sequence: CDR1 SGDLS, CDR2 YYNGEE. This CDR3 has 15 residues. Trimming took 0 bases from V and 5 from J; bases not matched to a gene: 5. The CDR3 nucleotides read TGTGCCAGCAGCGTAGGTTCTAGCGGGAGCCACGAGCAGTACTTC. This gives the protein CASSVGSSGSHEQYF.

The chain carries TRBV6-5 and TRBJ1-2; 7 bases fit TRBD1. V was pared by 1 base and J by 8 bases, with 4 bases of the junction left unmatched. The germline V gene encodes CDR1 MNHEY and CDR2 SVGAGI. This CDR3 has 13 residues. CDR3 loop: CASSYFTGEGYTF. CDR3 coding DNA: TGTGCCAGCAGTTACTTTACAGGGGAGGGCTACACCTTC.